The rows below give T cell receptor beta chains drawn from one sample of a study of T-cell reconstitution after alpha-beta-depleted transplantation in children. MiXCR, applied by TCRdb to the PCR reads, yields one record per CDR3 protein. The table has 450,000 to 550,000 distinct CDR3 sequences, over 10% seen once. Here the sequenced sample was PBMCs, mostly from graft donor cells, taken 180 days after TCRalphabeta/CD19-depleted stem cell transplant. The source is a female patient aged 2-10 years who had a stem cell transplant for aplastic anemia, so the T cells may come from the graft donor. CDR3s include the opening cysteine and the closing phenylalanine or tryptophan. Each record gives: clone size, D gene, J gene, V gene, CDR3 DNA, CDR3 protein. D genes are given only for firm matches. Expanded clones get a size class; other rows say once, few or many, or leave the size out.

>many|NA|TRBJ1-5|TRBV12-3/TRBV12-4
TGTGCCAGCAGTCGCCACGGGACGCACAATCAGCCCCAGCATTTT
CASSRHGTHNQPQHF
>NA|TRBD1|TRBJ1-5|TRBV15
TGTGCCACCAGCAGAGATCGGGACAGGGGGCTGAGACAGCCCCAGCATTTT
CATSRDRDRGLRQPQHF
>many|NA|TRBJ2-2|TRBV7-8
TGTGCCAGCAGCTCGACAGAGATCGGGGAGCTGTTTTTT
CASSSTEIGELFF
>NA|TRBD2|TRBJ2-1|TRBV12-3/TRBV12-4
TGTGCCAGCACCAATAGCGGGAGCCTGAACAATGAGCAGTTCTTC
CASTNSGSLNNEQFF
>NA|TRBD1|TRBJ2-5|TRBV7-9
TGTGCCAGCAGCTTTCCACAGGGGGCGAGCGAGACCCAGTACTTC
CASSFPQGASETQYF
>few|NA|TRBJ1-1|TRBV20-1
TGCAGTGCGAGGACGGGGGCTAACACTGAAGCTTTCTTT
CSARTGANTEAFF
>NA|NA|TRBJ2-1|TRBV4-1
TGCGCCAGCAGCCCTCGTCGGACTAACTCCTACAATGAGCAGTTCTTC
CASSPRRTNSYNEQFF
>few|TRBD2|TRBJ2-1|TRBV14
TGTGCCAGCAGCCCCTTATCCGGGAGGGGCTACAATGAGCAGTTCTTC
CASSPLSGRGYNEQFF
>NA|NA|TRBJ2-7|TRBV10-3
TGTGCCATCAGTGAGCCTCCACTCCCGCTCAGGGGAGGCGAGCAGTACTTC
CAISEPPLPLRGGEQYF
>NA|NA|TRBJ1-1|TRBV4-3
TGCGCCAGCAGCCAAACAGTTTCCAGGGAGTTGAACACTGAAGCTTTCTTT
CASSQTVSRELNTEAFF
>many|TRBD1|TRBJ2-2|TRBV7-3
TGTGCCAGCAGCTTCACAGATCCGGGACAGCACACCGGGGAGCTGTTTTTT
CASSFTDPGQHTGELFF
>many|NA|TRBJ1-2|TRBV20-1
TGCAGTGCTAGAGGAGTGGCTAACTATGGCTACACCTTC
CSARGVANYGYTF
>NA|NA|TRBJ1-2|TRBV18
TGTGCCAGCTCACCAGGGACCCTCAACTATGGCTACACCTTC
CASSPGTLNYGYTF
>few|NA|TRBJ2-3|TRBV28
TGTGCCAGCAGGGGTAAGGGGCTCCGCACAGATACGCAGTATTTT
CASRGKGLRTDTQYF
>few|NA|TRBJ1-2|TRBV29-1
TGCAGCGTTGTAAGTCAGGGAAACTATGGCTACACCTTC
CSVVSQGNYGYTF
>NA|NA|TRBJ2-5|TRBV29-1
TGCAGCGTTGACTCGCGCGGGAGAGGGGGAGAGACCCAGTACTTC
CSVDSRGRGGETQYF